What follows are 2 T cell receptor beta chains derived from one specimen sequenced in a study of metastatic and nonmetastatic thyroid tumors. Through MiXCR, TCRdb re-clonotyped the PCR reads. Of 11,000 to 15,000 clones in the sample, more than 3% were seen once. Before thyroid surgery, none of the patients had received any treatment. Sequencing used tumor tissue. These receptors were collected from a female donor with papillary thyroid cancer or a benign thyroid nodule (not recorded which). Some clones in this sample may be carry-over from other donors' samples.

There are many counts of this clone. CDR3 nucleotides: TGTGCCAGCAAACTCGGGACAGGGCATTATGGCTACACCTTC. This encodes CASKLGTGHYGYTF. The chain joins TRBV28 to TRBJ1-2, with 9 nucleotides matching TRBD1. This CDR3 is built from 14 residues. Germline trimming cut 7 bases from V and 5 bases from J; bases unmatched to any gene: 8. Per germline, CDR1 MDHEN and CDR2 SYDVKM.

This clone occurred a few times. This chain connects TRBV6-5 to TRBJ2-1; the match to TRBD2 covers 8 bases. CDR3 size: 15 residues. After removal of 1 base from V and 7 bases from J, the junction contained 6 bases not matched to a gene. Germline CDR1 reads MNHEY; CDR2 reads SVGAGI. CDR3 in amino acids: CASSYFGTGGNEQFF. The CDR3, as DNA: TGTGCCAGCAGTTACTTTGGGACGGGAGGGAATGAGCAGTTCTTC.